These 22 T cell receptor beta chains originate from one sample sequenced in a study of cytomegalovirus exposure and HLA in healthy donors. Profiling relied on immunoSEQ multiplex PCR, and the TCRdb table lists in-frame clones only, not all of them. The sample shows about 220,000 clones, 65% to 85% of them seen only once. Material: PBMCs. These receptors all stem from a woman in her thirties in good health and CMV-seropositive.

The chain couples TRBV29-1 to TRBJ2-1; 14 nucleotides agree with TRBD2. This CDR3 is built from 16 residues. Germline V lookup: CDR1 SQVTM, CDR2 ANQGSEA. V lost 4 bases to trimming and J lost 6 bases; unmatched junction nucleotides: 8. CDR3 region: CSVGGTSGSRGNEQFF. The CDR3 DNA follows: TGCAGCGTTGGTGGGACTAGCGGGAGTCGGGGCAATGAGCAGTTCTTC.

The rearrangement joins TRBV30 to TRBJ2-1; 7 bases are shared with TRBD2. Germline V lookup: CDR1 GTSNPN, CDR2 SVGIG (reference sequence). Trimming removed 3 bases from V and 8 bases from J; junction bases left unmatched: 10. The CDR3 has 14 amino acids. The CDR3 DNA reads TGTGCCTGGAGGGGCGGACTAGTTGTAGATGAGCAGTTCTTC. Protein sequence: CAWRGGLVVDEQFF.

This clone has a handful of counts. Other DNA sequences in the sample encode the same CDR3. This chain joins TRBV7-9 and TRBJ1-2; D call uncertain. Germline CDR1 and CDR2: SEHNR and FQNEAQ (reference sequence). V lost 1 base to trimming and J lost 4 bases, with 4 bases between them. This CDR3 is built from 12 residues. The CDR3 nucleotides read TGTGCCAGCAGCTTAGACAGCTATGGCTACACCTTC. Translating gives CASSLDSYGYTF.

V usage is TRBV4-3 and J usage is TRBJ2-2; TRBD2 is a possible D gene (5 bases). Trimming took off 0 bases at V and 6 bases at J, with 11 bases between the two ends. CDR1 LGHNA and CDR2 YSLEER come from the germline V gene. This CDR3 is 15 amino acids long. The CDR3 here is CASSQEAGEPGELFF. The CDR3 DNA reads TGCGCCAGCAGCCAAGAGGCTGGGGAGCCCGGGGAGCTGTTTTTT.

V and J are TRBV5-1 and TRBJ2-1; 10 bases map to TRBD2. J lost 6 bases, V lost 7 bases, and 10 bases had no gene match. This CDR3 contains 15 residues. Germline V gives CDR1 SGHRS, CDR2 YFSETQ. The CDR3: CASESSGRLGNEQFF. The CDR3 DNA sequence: TGCGCCAGCGAGTCTAGCGGGAGATTGGGCAATGAGCAGTTCTTC.

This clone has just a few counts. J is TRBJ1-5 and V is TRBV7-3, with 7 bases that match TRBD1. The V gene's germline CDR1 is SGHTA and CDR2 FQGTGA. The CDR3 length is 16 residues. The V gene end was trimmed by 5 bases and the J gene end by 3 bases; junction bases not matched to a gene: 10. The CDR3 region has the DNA TGTGCCAGCAGCCCCCGACAGGGAGCTATCAATCAGCCCCAGCATTTT. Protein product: CASSPRQGAINQPQHF.

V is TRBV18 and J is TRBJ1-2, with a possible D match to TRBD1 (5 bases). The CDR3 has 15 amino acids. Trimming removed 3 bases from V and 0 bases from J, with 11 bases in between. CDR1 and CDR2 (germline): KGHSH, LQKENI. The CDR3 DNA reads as TGTGCCAGCTCACCTTGGGACGGAGCTAACTATGGCTACACCTTC. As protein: CASSPWDGANYGYTF. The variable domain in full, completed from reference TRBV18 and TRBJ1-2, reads NAGVMQNPRHLVRRRGQEARLRCSPMKGHSHVYWYRQLPEEGLKFMVYLQKENIIDESGMPKERFSAEFPKEGPSILRIQQVVRGDSAAYFCASSPWDGANYGYTFGSGTRLTVV.

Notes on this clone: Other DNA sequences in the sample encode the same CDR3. In nucleotides, the CDR3 is TGTGCCAGCAGCGTAGGACAGGGGATAGGGGAGCAGTACTTC. Amino acid sequence: CASSVGQGIGEQYF. This chain joins TRBV9 and TRBJ2-7; 8 bases map to TRBD1. CDR1 SGDLS and CDR2 YYNGEE come from the germline V gene. Unmatched junction bases numbered 6, after V lost 0 bases and J lost 7 bases. This CDR3 has 14 residues.

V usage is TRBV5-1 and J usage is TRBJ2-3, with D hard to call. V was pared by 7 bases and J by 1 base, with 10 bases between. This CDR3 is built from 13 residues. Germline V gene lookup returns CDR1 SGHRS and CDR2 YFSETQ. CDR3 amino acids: CASSIHGTDTQYF. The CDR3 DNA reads TGCGCCAGCTCCATACATGGCACAGATACGCAGTATTTT. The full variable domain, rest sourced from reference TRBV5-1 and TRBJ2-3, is KAGVTQTPRYLIKTRGQQVTLSCSPISGHRSVSWYQQTPGQGLQFLFEYFSETQRNKGNFPGRFSGRQFSNSRSEMNVSTLELGDSALYLCASSIHGTDTQYFGPGTRLTVL.

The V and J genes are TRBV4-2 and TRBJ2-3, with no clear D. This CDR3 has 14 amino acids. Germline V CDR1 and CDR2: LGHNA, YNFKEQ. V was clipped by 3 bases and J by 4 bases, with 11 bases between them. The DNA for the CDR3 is TGTGCCAGCAGCCATCCCGCTGACTCAGATACGCAGTATTTT. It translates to CASSHPADSDTQYF.

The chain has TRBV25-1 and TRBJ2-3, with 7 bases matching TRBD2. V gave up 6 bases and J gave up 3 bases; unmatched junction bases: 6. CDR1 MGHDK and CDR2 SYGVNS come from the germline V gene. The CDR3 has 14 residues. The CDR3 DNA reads TGTGCCAGCAGGGGCGGGAGTAAGACAGATACGCAGTATTTT. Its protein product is CASRGGSKTDTQYF.

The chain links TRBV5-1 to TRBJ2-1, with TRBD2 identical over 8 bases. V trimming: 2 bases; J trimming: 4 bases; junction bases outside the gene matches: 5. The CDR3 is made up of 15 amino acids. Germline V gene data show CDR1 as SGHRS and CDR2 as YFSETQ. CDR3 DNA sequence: TGCGCCAGCAGCTTTACTAGCGGACCATACAATGAGCAGTTCTTC. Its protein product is CASSFTSGPYNEQFF.

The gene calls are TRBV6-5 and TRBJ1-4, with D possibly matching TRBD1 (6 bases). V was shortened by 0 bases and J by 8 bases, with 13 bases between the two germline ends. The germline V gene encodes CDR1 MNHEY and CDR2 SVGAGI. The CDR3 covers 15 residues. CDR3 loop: CASSYSSGVGEKLFF. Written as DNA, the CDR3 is TGTGCCAGCAGTTACTCATCAGGGGTAGGGGAAAAACTGTTTTTT.

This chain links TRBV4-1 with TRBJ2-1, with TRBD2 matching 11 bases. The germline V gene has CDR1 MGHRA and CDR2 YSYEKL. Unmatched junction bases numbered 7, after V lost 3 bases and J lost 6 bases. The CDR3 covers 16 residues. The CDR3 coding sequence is TGCGCCAGCAGCCACGGACTAGCGGGTCTCTTCAATGAGCAGTTCTTC. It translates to CASSHGLAGLFNEQFF.

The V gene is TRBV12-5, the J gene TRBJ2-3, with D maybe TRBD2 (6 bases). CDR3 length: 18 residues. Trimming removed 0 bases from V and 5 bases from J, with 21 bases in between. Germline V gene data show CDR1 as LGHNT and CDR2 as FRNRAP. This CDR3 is CASGLVLGEAPAGDTQYF. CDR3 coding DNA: TGTGCTAGTGGTTTGGTACTCGGGGAGGCCCCTGCGGGAGATACGCAGTATTTT.

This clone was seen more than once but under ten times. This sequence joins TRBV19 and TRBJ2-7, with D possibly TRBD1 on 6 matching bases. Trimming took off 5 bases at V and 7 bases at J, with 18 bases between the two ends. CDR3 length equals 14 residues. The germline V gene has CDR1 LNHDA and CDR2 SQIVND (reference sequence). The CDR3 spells CASSGTGTPGEQYF. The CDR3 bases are TGTGCCAGTAGTGGAACCGGGACACCGGGGGAGCAGTACTTC.

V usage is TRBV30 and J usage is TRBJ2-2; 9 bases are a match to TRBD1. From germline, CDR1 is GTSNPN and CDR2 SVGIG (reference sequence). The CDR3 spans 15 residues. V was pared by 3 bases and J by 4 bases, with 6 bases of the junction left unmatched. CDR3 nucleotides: TGTGCCTGGAGACTTGGGACAGGGTTCACCGGGGAGCTGTTTTTT. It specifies CAWRLGTGFTGELFF.

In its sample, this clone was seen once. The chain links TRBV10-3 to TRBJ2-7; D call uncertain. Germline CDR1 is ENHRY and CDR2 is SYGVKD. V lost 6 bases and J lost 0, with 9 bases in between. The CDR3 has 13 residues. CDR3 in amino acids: CAIRDIHSYEQYF. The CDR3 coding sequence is TGTGCCATCAGAGACATCCACTCCTACGAGCAGTACTTC.

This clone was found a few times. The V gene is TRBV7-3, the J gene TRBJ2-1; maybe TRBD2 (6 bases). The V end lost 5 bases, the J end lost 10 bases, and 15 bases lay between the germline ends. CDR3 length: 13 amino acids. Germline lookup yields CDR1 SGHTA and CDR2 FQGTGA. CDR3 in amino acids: CASSPEGFGEQFF. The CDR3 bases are TGTGCCAGCAGCCCGGAGGGATTTGGGGAGCAGTTCTTC.

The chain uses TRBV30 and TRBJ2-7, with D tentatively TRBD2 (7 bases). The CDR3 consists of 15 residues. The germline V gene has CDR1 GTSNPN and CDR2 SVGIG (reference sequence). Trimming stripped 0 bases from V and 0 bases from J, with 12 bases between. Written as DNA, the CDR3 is TGTGCCTGGAGTGTACTAAGGGGGGGCTCCTACGAGCAGTACTTC. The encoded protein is CAWSVLRGGSYEQYF.

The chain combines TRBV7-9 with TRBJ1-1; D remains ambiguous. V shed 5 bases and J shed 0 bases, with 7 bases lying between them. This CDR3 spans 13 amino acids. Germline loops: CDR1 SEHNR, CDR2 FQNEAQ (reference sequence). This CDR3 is CASSIAMNTEAFF. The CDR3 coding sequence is TGTGCCAGCAGCATTGCTATGAACACTGAAGCTTTCTTT.

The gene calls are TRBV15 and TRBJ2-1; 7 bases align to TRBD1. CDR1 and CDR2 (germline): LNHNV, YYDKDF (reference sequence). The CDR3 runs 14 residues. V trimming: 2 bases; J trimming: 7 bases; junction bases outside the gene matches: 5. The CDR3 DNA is TGTGCCACCAGCAGACGACAGGGTCAAAATGAGCAGTTCTTC. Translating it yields CATSRRQGQNEQFF.